This T cell receptor (beta chain) was profiled in a study of blood T cell repertoires in COVID-19. Study-level background: From the United States, Italy and Spain came samples of acute and convalescent COVID-19. T cells, B-cell-depleted T cells, or PBMCs supplied cDNA or gDNA.

Per the original data handling: Estimation of nucleated cell counts relied on the amplification of reference gene primers. Sequencing used immunoSEQ multiplex PCR; TCRdb keeps in-frame clones, though not all of them. V and J calls and clone size are given by that table; D and trimming were obtained from the DNA. The table includes 300,000 to 350,000 clones, almost 90% detected once. This clone has a handful of counts. This CDR3 has 15 amino acids. The germline V gene has CDR1 SGHRS and CDR2 YFSETQ. Trimming at V came to 6 bases and at J to 7 bases, leaving 13 bases not matched to a gene. Enrollment of patients from Seattle took place during active infection, with longitudinal follow-up.

Sequencing was performed on peripheral blood. The receptor was derived from a woman between 65 and 79 years old with COVID-19, enrolled during active disease. The genes are TRBV5-1 and TRBJ1-2, with 9 bases fitting TRBD1. The DNA for the CDR3 is TGCGCCAGCAACGTTGCCGGGACAGGGAAGCTTGGCTACACCTTC. Its protein product is CASNVAGTGKLGYTF.